This T cell receptor (beta chain) was captured by sequencing in a study of blood T cell repertoires in COVID-19. The method was immunoSEQ multiplex PCR; TCRdb's version includes in-frame clones alone and lacks a portion of them. The sample includes fewer than 350,000 clones, approximately 91% of them seen just once. This clone has more than one count but fewer than ten. V was shortened by 4 bases and J by 8 bases, with 21 bases between the two germline ends. The CDR3 contains 15 residues. Per the germline V gene, CDR1 is SGHRS and CDR2 is YFSETQ. Recruits, aged roughly 18 to 95 years, lived in 20 to 30 US areas.

This rearrangement joins TRBV5-1 to TRBJ1-2; D is possibly TRBD1 (6 bases). This receptor was taken from a woman in her thirties or forties with acute COVID-19. Sequencing input: PBMCs or T cells enriched from blood (not recorded which). In nucleotides, the CDR3 is TGCGCCAGCAGCCCGTCCAGGGGCCCGCTCCAGGGCTACACCTTC. It specifies CASSPSRGPLQGYTF.